These 14 T cell receptor beta chains originate from one sample sequenced in a study of liver allograft versus peripheral blood T cells. About the study: Recipients' peripheral blood T cell receptor repertoires were compared with those in transplanted livers.

In TCRdb, the reads were re-called with MiXCR into one record per CDR3 protein. The table includes roughly 8,300 distinct CDR3 sequences, around 16% detected once. Receptor source: a human patient who had a liver transplant. The graft donor may account for some of the T cells.

This clonotype was counted only a few times. This chain connects TRBV20-1 to TRBJ2-1; 7 bases align to TRBD1. CDR1 and CDR2 from the germline V gene are DFQATT and SNEGSKA (reference sequence). Unmatched junction bases numbered 3, after V lost 2 bases and J lost 8 bases. The CDR3 sequence is 12 residues long. The CDR3 bases are TGCAGTGCTAGAAAGGGGGCGGATGAGCAGTTCTTC. Its protein product is CSARKGADEQFF.

By sample share, this clonotype is medium-sized (0.01 to 0.1%). The gene calls are TRBV7-2 and TRBJ1-2; D ambiguous. The germline gives CDR1 SGHTA, CDR2 FQGNSA. V was pared by 4 bases and J by 8 bases, with 11 bases between. This CDR3 comprises 12 residues. The CDR3 coding sequence is TGTGCCAGCAGCTCCCCTTTAGCGGGCTACACCTTC. Translating it yields CASSSPLAGYTF.

In this sample, this clonotype is medium-sized. The chain employs TRBV28 and TRBJ1-6, with D unresolved. The germline V and J ends were trimmed by 3 bases and 7 bases, with 4 bases remaining between them. The CDR3 sequence is 12 residues long. CDR1 MDHEN and CDR2 SYDVKM come from the germline V gene. The CDR3 DNA is TGTGCCAGCAGTTTGGGGAATTCACCCCTCCACTTT. Protein sequence: CASSLGNSPLHF.

The chain recombines TRBV10-1 with TRBJ2-1; weak D call: TRBD2 (6 bases). The CDR3 loop spans 14 amino acids. V lost 6 bases and J 2 bases, leaving 11 bases between the germline ends. The germline gives CDR1 WNHNN, CDR2 SYGVQD (reference sequence). CDR3 sequence reads: CASSAGPTYNEQFF. CDR3 DNA: TGCGCCAGCAGCGCGGGACCGACCTACAATGAGCAGTTCTTC.

The chain links TRBV3-1 to TRBJ2-1, with D unclear. The length of the CDR3 is 16 residues. Germline V gene data show CDR1 as LGHDT and CDR2 as YNNKEL (reference sequence). Deletions cut 0 bases from V and 0 bases from J, with 9 bases between. CDR3 amino acids: CASSQEGWSSYNEQFF. The CDR3 DNA is TGTGCCAGCAGCCAAGAAGGGTGGAGCTCCTACAATGAGCAGTTCTTC.

By share, this clonotype ranks as medium-sized. One end of the junction varies from germline; a read error may be responsible. The chain is built from TRBV29-1 and TRBJ2-7; D not resolved. Germline-derived CDR1 and CDR2 are SQVTM and ANQGSEA. The CDR3 is made up of 11 amino acids. This chain's CDR3 is CSVEGTYEQYF. As DNA, the CDR3 is TGCAGCGTGGAAGGGACCTACGAGCAGTACTTC.

The gene calls are TRBV20-1 and TRBJ1-1; D might be TRBD1 (5 bases). Looked up from germline, CDR1 is DFQATT and CDR2 is SNEGSKA (reference sequence). Trimming removed 7 bases from V and 1 base from J, with 13 bases in between. CDR3 length: 13 amino acids. CDR3 amino acids: CSVIGTPNTEAFF. DNA for the CDR3: TGCAGTGTTATAGGGACTCCGAACACTGAAGCTTTCTTT.

By sample share, this clonotype is medium-sized. The rearrangement joins TRBV6-1 to TRBJ1-5; D not resolved. Germline lookup yields CDR1 MNHNS and CDR2 SASEGT. The CDR3 is made up of 13 amino acids. The V and J ends lost 5 bases and 5 bases respectively, with 10 bases between them. CDR3 in amino acids: CASSFRLDQPQHF. For the CDR3, the DNA is TGTGCCAGCAGTTTCCGCCTAGATCAGCCCCAGCATTTT.

This clonotype was recorded many times. J is TRBJ2-3 and V is TRBV20-1; tentative D call: TRBD2 (7 bases). Trimming removed 7 bases at V and 5 bases at J, with 34 bases between. Germline assignment: CDR1 DFQATT and CDR2 SNEGSKA (reference sequence). There are 19 residues in the CDR3. Here the CDR3 DNA reads TGCAGTGGTAGCCGGGACACGATACGTGGGGGAGGGCATAGAGATACGCAGTATTTT. Encoded protein: CSGSRDTIRGGGHRDTQYF.

This clonotype was seen only a few times. This chain uses TRBV28 with TRBJ1-1; 12 bases agree with TRBD1. Trimming removed 6 bases from V and 7 bases from J; junction bases left unmatched: 9. The germline gives CDR1 MDHEN, CDR2 SYDVKM. The CDR3 runs to 15 residues. The CDR3 DNA reads TGTGCCAGCAGACCGGGACAGGGGGCGCGAGGTGAAGCTTTCTTT. The encoded protein is CASRPGQGARGEAFF.

This clonotype has at least ten counts. This chain uses TRBV6-6 with TRBJ2-7; D call uncertain. The CDR3 runs to 12 residues. Germline CDR1 and CDR2: MNHNY and SVGAGI (reference sequence). V was trimmed by 2 bases and J by 3 bases, leaving 5 bases between them. This CDR3 reads CASSYDYYEQYF. CDR3 sequence (DNA): TGTGCCAGCAGTTACGATTACTACGAGCAGTACTTC.

Regarding this clonotype: A read error is possible here, since a much larger clone lies one base away. This CDR3 is CANSIFSVGNQPQHF. The CDR3 DNA reads as TGTGCCAATAGTATTTTCTCTGTAGGCAATCAGCCCCAGCATTTT. The chain carries TRBV19 and TRBJ1-5; D unclear. Looked up from germline, CDR1 is LNHDA and CDR2 is SQIVND (reference sequence). This CDR3 contains 15 residues.

The chain carries TRBV7-9 and TRBJ2-5; D remains unclear. CDR3 length: 14 amino acids. The V gene's germline CDR1 is SEHNR and CDR2 FQNEAQ (reference sequence). Between the trimmed V and J ends, which lost 0 bases and 5 bases, there was a span of 10 bases. Here the CDR3 DNA reads TGTGCCAGCAGCTTAGCGGTAGAGACTGAGACCCAGTACTTC. Its translation is CASSLAVETETQYF.

There are many counts of this clonotype. J is TRBJ2-3 and V is TRBV6-1, with D possibly matching TRBD2 (6 bases). The CDR3 consists of 16 residues. The V end was cut by 3 bases, the J end by 2 bases, with 15 bases between. Germline values: CDR1 MNHNS, CDR2 SASEGT. The CDR3 loop is CASSDLVGGFTDTQYF. CDR3 nucleotide sequence: TGTGCCAGCAGTGACTTAGTGGGGGGTTTCACAGATACGCAGTATTTT.